This T cell receptor (delta chain) emerged from a study of Vδ1+ human thymocytes (dated by TCRdb to about 2018). For the study in its entirety: As a data resource, the study described the mRNA-level TRG and TRD CDR3 repertoires found in highly purified Vdelta1+ thymocytes taken from young children. Earlier work had validated the multiplex-based CDR3 amplicon strategy against 5'RACE-based methods for generating CDR3 amplicons.

CDR1 TSWWSYY and CDR2 QGS were looked up in the germline V gene. V lost 2 bases and J lost 0 bases; the stretch between them is 16 bases long. Including cysteine and phenylalanine, the CDR3 has 17 amino acids. Of all the DNA, just the CDR3 is kept, 51 bases in frame from base 1. In its sample, this clone was seen a few times. Its target antigen remains unknown. No base quality information exists; no much larger clone differs at one position. Thymic samples were depleted of alphabeta T cells, then CD3+ TCRVdelta1+ TCRVdelta2- thymocytes were FACS-sorted. The purity of the sorted Vdelta1+ thymocytes was between 98% and 99.6%. Thymic specimens came from seven to nine paediatric patients undergoing corrective cardiac surgery, aged from roughly 5 days to 16 months. After the thymic tissue was dispersed, mononuclear cells were isolated using a Histopaque-1077 density gradient. The staining antibodies were anti-TCRVdelta1 clone TS8.2, anti-TCRVdelta2 clone B6, anti-CD3 clone HIT3a and anti-TCRalphabeta clone IP26.

The paper as a whole reports these results and caveats: About 18% of thymic TRD sequences were found to be Vdelta2 (and few were Vdelta3) despite high sort purity, in contrast to peripheral blood Vdelta1+ controls. Many TRG clonotypes were shared between donors (up to roughly 6.9x10^3), whereas TRD repertoires were essentially private (max roughly 100 shared). Thymic TRG and TRD repertoires appeared highly polyclonal with Gaussian CDR3 length distributions, unlike oligoclonal peripheral blood repertoires. The use of highly purified populations and single-cell validation was advised by the authors, since misinterpretation of bulk repertoire data could be caused by unexpected Vdelta2 sequences. No clustering by age or sex was observed, so analyses did not stratify donors by these variables.

RNA extraction was performed with the RNeasy mini kit, and reverse transcription was done with Superscript III. CDR3 amplicons were generated by multiplex PCR with pooled V-gene forward primers and a constant-region reverse primer carrying Illumina adaptor overhangs. After gel purification, the amplicons were indexed with Nextera index primers over eight extra PCR cycles and then purified using AMPure XP beads. The libraries were sequenced on an Illumina MiSeq using paired-end 250 bp reads, dual indexing and an approximately 20% PhiX spike-in. The study's processing was this. Read quality was checked with FastQC, and TRG read pairs were merged using ea-utils fastq-join. IMGT/HighV-QUEST was used to annotate sequences, retaining only productive sequences with an unambiguous V-gene assignment, and each clonotype was defined by an identical CDR3 sequence. Downstream analysis used VDJtools 1.1.1, tcR 2.2.3, Treemap and vegan Shannon diversity in R 3.4.4. The public reads were reprocessed by TCRdb using CATT, and rows of matching DNA were later combined. TCRdb, not the original authors, processed these V and J calls. The sample table records 20,000 to 25,000 delta-chain clones; about 29% of these occur just once. Clones ranked in the top ten supply around 1.6% of the sample.

The source material was Vdelta1+ gamma-delta thymocytes from the thymus. Read against the paper, the sample's cell subset or site label means: FACS-sorted CD3+ TCRalphabeta- TCRVdelta1+ TCRVdelta2- thymocytes. The clonotype was recovered from a boy in the first two years of life who had congenital heart surgery. The sequence joins TRDV1 to TRDJ1; the D region possibly corresponds to TRDD3 (5 bases align). The CDR3 protein is CALGEGGPRTYTDKLIF. The DNA reads TGTGCTCTTGGGGAAGGGGGGCCCCGTACGTACACCGATAAACTCATCTTT.